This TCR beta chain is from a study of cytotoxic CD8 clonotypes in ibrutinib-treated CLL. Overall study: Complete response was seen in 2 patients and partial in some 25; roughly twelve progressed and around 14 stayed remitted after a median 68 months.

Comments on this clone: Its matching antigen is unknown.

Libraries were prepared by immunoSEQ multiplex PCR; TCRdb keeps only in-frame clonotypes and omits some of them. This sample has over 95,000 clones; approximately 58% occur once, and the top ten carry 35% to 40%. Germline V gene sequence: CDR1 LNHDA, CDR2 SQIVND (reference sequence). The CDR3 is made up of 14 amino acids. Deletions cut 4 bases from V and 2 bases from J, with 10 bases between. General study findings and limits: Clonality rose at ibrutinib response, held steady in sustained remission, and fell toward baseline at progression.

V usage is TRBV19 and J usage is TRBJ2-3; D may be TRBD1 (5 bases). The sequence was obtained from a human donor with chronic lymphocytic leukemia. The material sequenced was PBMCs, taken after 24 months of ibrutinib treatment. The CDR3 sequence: CASSKGPITDTQYF. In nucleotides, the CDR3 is TGTGCCAGTAGTAAGGGGCCGATCACAGATACGCAGTATTTT. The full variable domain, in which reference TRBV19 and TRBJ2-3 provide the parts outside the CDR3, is DGGITQSPKYLFRKEGQNVTLSCEQNLNHDAMYWYRQDPGQGLRLIYYSQIVNDFQKGDIAEGYSVSREKKESFPLTVTSAQKNPTAFYLCASSKGPITDTQYFGPGTRLTVL.